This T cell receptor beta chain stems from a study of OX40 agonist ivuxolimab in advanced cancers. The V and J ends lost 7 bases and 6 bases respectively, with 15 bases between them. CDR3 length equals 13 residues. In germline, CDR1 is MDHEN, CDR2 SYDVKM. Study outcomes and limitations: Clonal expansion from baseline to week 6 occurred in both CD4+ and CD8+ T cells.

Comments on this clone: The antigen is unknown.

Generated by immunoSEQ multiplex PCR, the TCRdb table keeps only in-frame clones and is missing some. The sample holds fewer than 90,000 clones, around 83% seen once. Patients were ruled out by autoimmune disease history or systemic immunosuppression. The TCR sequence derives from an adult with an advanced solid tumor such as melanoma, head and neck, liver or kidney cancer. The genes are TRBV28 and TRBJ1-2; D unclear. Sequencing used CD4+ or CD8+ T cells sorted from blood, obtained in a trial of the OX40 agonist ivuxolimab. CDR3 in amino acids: CASNKVTDHGYTF. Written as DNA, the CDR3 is TGTGCCAGCAATAAGGTTACAGACCATGGCTACACCTTC.